These T cell receptor beta chains were read from a single sample in a study of response to subunit inactivated influenza vaccine. Via MiXCR, TCRdb re-called the RT-PCR reads, giving one row per CDR3 protein. The table records about 800,000 distinct CDR3 sequences, 20% to 25% of them present only once. The sequences come from PBMCs from blood, collected around 5 days after vaccination. All receptors derive from a man aged 45-65 years who received an inactivated influenza vaccine. The CDR3 runs from the conserved cysteine through the conserved F or W. D genes are given only for firm matches. Some rows have no size entry. The others give once, few or many, or a class for an expanded clone.

J | D | V | size | CDR3 | DNA
TRBJ2-3 | NA | TRBV7-2 | few | CASSLGQPSPTDTQYF | TGTGCCAGCAGCCTCGGACAGCCGAGCCCTACAGATACGCAGTATTTT
TRBJ2-3 | TRBD1 | TRBV20-1 | NA | CSARDLDRSTDTQYF | TGCAGTGCTAGAGATCTGGACAGGAGCACAGATACGCAGTATTTT
TRBJ2-1 | NA | TRBV29-1 | NA | CSIQLGYNEQFF | TGCAGCATCCAGTTGGGGTACAATGAGCAGTTCTTC
TRBJ2-3 | NA | TRBV10-3 | few | CAMGRAGGTDTQYF | TGTGCCATGGGCAGGGCAGGGGGCACAGATACGCAGTATTTT
TRBJ2-1 | NA | TRBV7-9 | NA | CASSFRKRGSSNNEQFF | TGTGCCAGCAGCTTTAGGAAGAGGGGCAGTTCCAACAATGAGCAGTTCTTC
TRBJ1-1 | NA | TRBV20-1 | NA | CSAHREGGMNTEAFF | TGCAGTGCCCACAGGGAGGGAGGAATGAACACTGAAGCTTTCTTT
TRBJ2-1 | NA | TRBV20-1 | NA | CSARVADRGGNEQFF | TGCAGTGCTAGAGTAGCGGACCGAGGGGGTAATGAGCAGTTCTTC
TRBJ1-5 | NA | TRBV9 | NA | CASSAGERTVQPQHF | TGTGCCAGCAGCGCCGGAGAACGGACAGTTCAGCCCCAGCATTTT
TRBJ2-3 | TRBD2 | TRBV4-1 | NA | CASSQTGLAGGFDTDTQYF | TGCGCCAGCAGCCAGACGGGACTAGCGGGGGGGTTCGACACAGATACGCAGTATTTT
TRBJ1-2 | TRBD1 | TRBV20-1 | few | CRPLLMDRGRGYGYTF | TGCAGGCCCCTACTGATGGACAGGGGGCGCGGGTATGGCTACACCTTC
TRBJ1-1 | NA | TRBV29-1 | few | CSVENEGRDTEAFF | TGCAGCGTTGAGAACGAGGGACGGGACACTGAAGCTTTCTTT
TRBJ2-7 | TRBD1 | TRBV7-2 | many | CASSFRPTGPSYEQYF | TGTGCCAGCAGCTTCCGACCGACAGGGCCCTCCTACGAGCAGTACTTC
TRBJ2-3 | NA | TRBV3-1 | few | CASSQAGGIGHTQYF | TGTGCCAGCAGCCAAGCCGGTGGTATTGGACATACGCAGTATTTT
TRBJ2-1 | TRBD2 | TRBV20-1 | NA | CSARDEASGFFSYNEQFF | TGCAGTGCTAGAGATGAGGCTAGCGGATTTTTCTCCTACAATGAGCAGTTCTTC
TRBJ1-4 | NA | TRBV4-3 | NA | CASSPERGVWDEKLFF | TGCGCCAGCAGCCCCGAACGGGGGGTATGGGATGAAAAACTGTTTTTT
TRBJ1-5 | NA | TRBV7-2 | few | CASSPSVGDYQPQHF | TGTGCCAGCAGCCCCAGCGTAGGGGATTATCAGCCCCAGCATTTT
TRBJ1-3 | NA | TRBV12-3/TRBV12-4 | few | CASSRQAAGNTIYF | TGTGCCAGCAGTCGACAGGCAGCTGGAAACACCATATATTTT
TRBJ2-3 | NA | TRBV20-1 | NA | CSARTRITDTQYF | TGCAGTGCTCGGACCCGGATCACAGATACGCAGTATTTT
TRBJ2-2 | NA | TRBV15 | NA | CATSTTGELFF | TGTGCCACCAGCACCACCGGGGAGCTGTTTTTT
TRBJ2-7 | TRBD1 | TRBV29-1 | few | CSVSAGTGNTYEQYF | TGCAGCGTTTCCGCCGGGACAGGAAACACCTACGAGCAGTACTTC
TRBJ1-3 | NA | TRBV7-2 | NA | CASSPTGVSGNTIYF | TGTGCCAGCAGCCCCACCGGGGTGTCTGGAAACACCATATATTTT
TRBJ2-2 | TRBD1 | TRBV6-1 | few | CASSSIGGSTGELFF | TGTGCCAGCAGCTCTATAGGGGGCAGTACCGGGGAGCTGTTTTTT
TRBJ2-7 | TRBD1 | TRBV2 | few | CASRLGQTYEQYF | TGTGCCAGCAGGCTGGGACAGACCTACGAGCAGTACTTC
TRBJ1-1 | NA | TRBV14 | NA | CASSQEGLGTFAEAFF | TGTGCCAGCAGCCAAGAAGGTCTCGGGACGTTCGCTGAAGCTTTCTTT
TRBJ2-2 | NA | TRBV11-2 | NA | CASSPYRNTGELFF | TGTGCCAGCAGCCCATACAGGAACACCGGGGAGCTGTTTTTT
TRBJ2-3 | TRBD1 | TRBV7-9 | NA | CASSYGTEPTDTQYF | TGTGCCAGCAGCTATGGGACAGAACCCACAGATACGCAGTATTTT
TRBJ2-1 | TRBD1 | TRBV11-3 | NA | CASSFMGTGSHNEQFF | TGTGCCAGCAGCTTTATGGGGACAGGGTCCCACAATGAGCAGTTCTTC
TRBJ2-3 | NA | TRBV3-1 | few | CASSRGLARTDTQYF | TGTGCCAGCAGCCGGGGACTCGCCCGCACAGATACGCAGTATTTT
TRBJ2-2 | NA | TRBV4-3 | few | CASSQGYVPGELFF | TGCGCCAGCAGCCAGGGTTACGTACCCGGGGAGCTGTTTTTT
TRBJ2-2 | NA | TRBV4-1 | few | CASSQTVRYTGELFF | TGCGCCAGCAGCCAAACGGTCAGGTACACCGGGGAGCTGTTTTTT
TRBJ2-3 | NA | TRBV5-1 | NA | CASSLGVQADTQYF | TGCGCCAGCAGCTTGGGGGTCCAGGCAGATACGCAGTATTTT
TRBJ2-3 | NA | TRBV9 | few | CASSVWGRSTDTQYF | TGTGCCAGCAGCGTATGGGGTAGGAGCACAGATACGCAGTATTTT